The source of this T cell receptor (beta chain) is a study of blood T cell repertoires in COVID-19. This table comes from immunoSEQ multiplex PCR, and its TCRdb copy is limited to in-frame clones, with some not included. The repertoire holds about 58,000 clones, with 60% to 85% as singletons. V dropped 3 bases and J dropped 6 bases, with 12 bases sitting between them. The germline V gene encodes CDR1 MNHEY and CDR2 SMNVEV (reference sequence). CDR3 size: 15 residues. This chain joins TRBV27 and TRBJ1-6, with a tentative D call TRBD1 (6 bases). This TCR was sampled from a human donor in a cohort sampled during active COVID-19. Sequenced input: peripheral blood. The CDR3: CASSFDRLSNSPLHF. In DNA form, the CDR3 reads TGTGCCAGCAGTTTCGACAGGCTTAGTAATTCACCCCTCCACTTT.